Here is one T cell receptor (beta chain) with its context. Authors' processing steps: By means of reference gene primer amplification, nucleated cell counts were estimated. Some clones are missing from TCRdb's copy, which holds only in-frame ones; the method was immunoSEQ multiplex PCR. The V and J calls and the clone size are those of that table, but D and trimming were determined from the DNA. The data show about 150,000 clones, roughly four fifths seen once. In Seattle, patients joined the study during active infection and were tracked longitudinally. The data are from a study of blood T cell repertoires in COVID-19. As for the study in general: The analysed material was cDNA or gDNA that came from T cells, B-cell-depleted T cells, or PBMCs.

J gave up 3 bases and V 0 bases, and 13 bases lay outside the gene matches. The CDR3 is 19 residues long. In germline, CDR1 is MGHRA, CDR2 YSYEKL. The chain employs TRBV4-1 and TRBJ2-7, with 11 bases fitting TRBD2. The receptor comes from a woman aged 60 to 75 with COVID-19, enrolled during active disease. The sequenced material came from peripheral blood. The CDR3 loop is CASSQEKLAGGILIYEQYV. CDR3 nucleotides: TGCGCCAGCAGCCAAGAAAAGCTAGCGGGGGGCATTTTAATCTACGAGCAGTACGTC.